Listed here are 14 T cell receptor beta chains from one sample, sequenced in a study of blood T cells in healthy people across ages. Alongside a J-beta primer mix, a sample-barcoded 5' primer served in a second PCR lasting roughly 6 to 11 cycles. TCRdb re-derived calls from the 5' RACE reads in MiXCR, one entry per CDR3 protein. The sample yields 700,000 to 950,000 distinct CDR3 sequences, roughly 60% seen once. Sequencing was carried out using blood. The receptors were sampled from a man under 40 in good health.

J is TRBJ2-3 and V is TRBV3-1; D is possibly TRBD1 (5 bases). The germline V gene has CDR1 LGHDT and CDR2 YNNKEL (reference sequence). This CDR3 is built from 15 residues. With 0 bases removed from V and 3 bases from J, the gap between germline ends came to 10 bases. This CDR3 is CASSQEQGYTDTQYF. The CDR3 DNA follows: TGTGCCAGCAGCCAAGAGCAGGGATATACAGATACGCAGTATTTT.

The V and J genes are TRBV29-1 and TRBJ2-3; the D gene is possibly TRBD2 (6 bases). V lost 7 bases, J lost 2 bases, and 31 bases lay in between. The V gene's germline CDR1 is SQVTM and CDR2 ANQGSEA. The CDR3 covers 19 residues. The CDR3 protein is CSGRGRDSRRGYSTDTQYF. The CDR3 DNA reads TGCAGCGGCCGGGGCCGGGACTCCAGAAGGGGCTATTCCACAGATACGCAGTATTTT.

Here the CDR3 DNA reads TGTGCCAGCAGCCAACGTGAGGGGAGCTCCTACAATGAGCAGTTCTTC. It codes for CASSQREGSSYNEQFF. This chain uses TRBV4-2 with TRBJ2-1; D possibly uses TRBD1 or TRBD2 (5 bases each). This CDR3 spans 16 amino acids. Germline V gives CDR1 LGHNA, CDR2 YNFKEQ. The germline V and J ends were trimmed by 2 bases and 0 bases, with 11 bases remaining between them.

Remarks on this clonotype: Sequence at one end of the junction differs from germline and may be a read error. Here the CDR3 reads CASTQTDDTQYF. The CDR3 coding sequence is TGTGCCAGCACCCAAACAGATGATACGCAGTATTTT. The rearrangement joins TRBV3-1 to TRBJ2-3; D unresolved. This CDR3 region has 12 residues. CDR1 LGHDT and CDR2 YNNKEL come from the germline V gene (reference sequence).

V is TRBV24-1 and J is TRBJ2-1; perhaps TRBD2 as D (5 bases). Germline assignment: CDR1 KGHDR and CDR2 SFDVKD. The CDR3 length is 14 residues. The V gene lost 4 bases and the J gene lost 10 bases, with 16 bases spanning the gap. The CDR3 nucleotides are TGTGCCACCAGTGAGGCCACTACTAGTGCGGAGCAGTTCTTC. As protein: CATSEATTSAEQFF.

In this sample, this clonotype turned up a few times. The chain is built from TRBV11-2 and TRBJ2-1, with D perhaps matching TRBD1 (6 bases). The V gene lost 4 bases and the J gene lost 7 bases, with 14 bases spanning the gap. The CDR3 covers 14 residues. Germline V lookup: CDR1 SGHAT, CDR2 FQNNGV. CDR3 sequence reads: CASSSDWTVNEQFF. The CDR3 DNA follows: TGTGCCAGCAGCTCAGACTGGACAGTGAATGAGCAGTTCTTC. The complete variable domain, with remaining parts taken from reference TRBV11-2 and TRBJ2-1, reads EAGVAQSPRYKIIEKRQSVAFWCNPISGHATLYWYQQILGQGPKLLIQFQNNGVVDDSQLPKDRFSAERLKGVDSTLKIQPAKLEDSAVYLCASSSDWTVNEQFFGPGTRLTVL.

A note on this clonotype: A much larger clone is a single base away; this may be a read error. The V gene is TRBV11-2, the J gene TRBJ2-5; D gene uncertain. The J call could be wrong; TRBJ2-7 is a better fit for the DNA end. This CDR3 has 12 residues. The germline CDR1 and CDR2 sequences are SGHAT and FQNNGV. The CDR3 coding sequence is TGTGCCAGCAGCTTTGGGGATCACGAGCAGTACTTC. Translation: CASSFGDHEQYF.

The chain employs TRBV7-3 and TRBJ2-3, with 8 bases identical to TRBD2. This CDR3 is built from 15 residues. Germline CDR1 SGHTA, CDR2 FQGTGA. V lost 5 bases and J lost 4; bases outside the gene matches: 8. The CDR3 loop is CASSESGGPSDTQYF. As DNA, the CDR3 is TGTGCCAGCAGCGAATCGGGAGGGCCCTCAGATACGCAGTATTTT.

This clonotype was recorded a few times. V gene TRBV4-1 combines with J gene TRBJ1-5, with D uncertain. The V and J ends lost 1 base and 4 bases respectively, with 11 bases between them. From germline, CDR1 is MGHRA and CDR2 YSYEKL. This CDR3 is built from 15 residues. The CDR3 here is CASSQVTQYNQPQHF. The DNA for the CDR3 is TGCGCCAGCAGCCAAGTTACACAATATAATCAGCCCCAGCATTTT.

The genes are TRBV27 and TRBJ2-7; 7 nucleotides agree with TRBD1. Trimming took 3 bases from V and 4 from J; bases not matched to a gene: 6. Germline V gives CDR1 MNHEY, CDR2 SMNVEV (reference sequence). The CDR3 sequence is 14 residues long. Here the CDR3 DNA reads TGTGCCAGCAGTTTGACAGGGTGGGAGTACGAGCAGTACTTC. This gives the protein CASSLTGWEYEQYF.

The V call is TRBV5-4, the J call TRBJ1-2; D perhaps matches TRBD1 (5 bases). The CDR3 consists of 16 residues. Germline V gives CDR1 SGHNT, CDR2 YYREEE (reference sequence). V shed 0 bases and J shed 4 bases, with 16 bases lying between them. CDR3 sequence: CASSLESGGEAYGYTF. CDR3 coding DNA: TGTGCCAGCAGCTTGGAGTCTGGGGGAGAGGCCTATGGCTACACCTTC.

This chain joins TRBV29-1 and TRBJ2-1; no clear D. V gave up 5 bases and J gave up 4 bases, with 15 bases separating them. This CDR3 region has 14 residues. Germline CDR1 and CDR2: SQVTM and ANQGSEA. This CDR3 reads CSVQQQTLYNEQFF. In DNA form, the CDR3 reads TGCAGCGTTCAACAACAAACCTTATACAATGAGCAGTTCTTC.

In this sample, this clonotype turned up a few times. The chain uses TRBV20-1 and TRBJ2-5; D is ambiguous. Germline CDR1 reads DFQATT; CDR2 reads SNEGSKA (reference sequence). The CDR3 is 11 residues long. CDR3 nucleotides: TGCACCGCCGTCGGAGAAGAGACCCAGTACTTC. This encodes CTAVGEETQYF.

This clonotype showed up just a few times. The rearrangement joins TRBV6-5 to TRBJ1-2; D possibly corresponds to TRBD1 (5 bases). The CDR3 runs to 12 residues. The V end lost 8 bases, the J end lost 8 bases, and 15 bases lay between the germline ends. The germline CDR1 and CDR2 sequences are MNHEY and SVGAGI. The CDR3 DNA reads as TGTGCCAGCCAGGACAACGAGGGAGGCTACACCTTC. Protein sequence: CASQDNEGGYTF.